Presented here are 10 T cell receptor beta chains from one specimen sequenced in a study of blood T cell repertoires in COVID-19. The method was immunoSEQ multiplex PCR; TCRdb's version includes in-frame clones alone and lacks a portion of them. The table lists 160,000 or so clones, approximately 81% of them singletons. Sequencing was done on a sample of peripheral blood. The source of these receptors is a man aged 40-49 years with acute or convalescent COVID-19.

The chain recombines TRBV2 with TRBJ2-1; the match to TRBD2 covers 11 bases. Per the germline V gene, CDR1 is SNHLY and CDR2 is FYNNEI. The CDR3 is made up of 18 amino acids. V lost 2 bases, J lost 4 bases, and 10 bases stayed unmatched. The CDR3: CASSELLASGGLYNEQFF. CDR3 in DNA: TGTGCCAGCAGTGAACTTTTGGCTAGCGGGGGGCTTTACAATGAGCAGTTCTTC. Full variable domain (outside the CDR3, taken from reference TRBV2 and TRBJ2-1): EPEVTQTPSHQVTQMGQEVILRCVPISNHLYFYWYRQILGQKVEFLVSFYNNEISEKSEIFDDQFSVERPDGSNFTLKIRSTKLEDSAMYFCASSELLASGGLYNEQFFGPGTRLTVL.

The chain is built from TRBV19 and TRBJ2-1; TRBD2 matches 10 bases. Germline loops: CDR1 LNHDA, CDR2 SQIVND (reference sequence). The CDR3 totals 15 residues. The junction had 6 bases not matched to a gene; V was cut back by 6 bases and J by 4 bases. CDR3 DNA sequence: TGTGCCAGTAGCTCTAGCGGGGGCGTTTACAATGAGCAGTTCTTC. Translation gives CASSSSGGVYNEQFF.

The chain employs TRBV4-3 and TRBJ2-2, with 7 positions matching TRBD2. This CDR3 contains 17 residues. The ends lost 1 base at V and 4 bases at J; junction bases unmatched: 9. Germline V lookup: CDR1 LGHNA, CDR2 YSLEER. CDR3 region: CASSQGPGRGSTGELFF. In DNA form, the CDR3 reads TGCGCCAGCAGCCAAGGTCCGGGGAGGGGTAGCACCGGGGAGCTGTTTTTT.

The chain carries TRBV6-5 and TRBJ1-5, with D possibly TRBD1 on 6 matching bases. This CDR3 comprises 14 residues. The germline gives CDR1 MNHEY, CDR2 SVGAGI. Trimming cost V 4 bases and J 5 bases, with 12 bases left between them. CDR3 nucleotides: TGTGCCAGCAGTTCCCAGGGGTGGGATCAGCCCCAGCATTTT. Its protein product is CASSSQGWDQPQHF.

The chain couples TRBV5-1 to TRBJ2-2; D is undetermined. This CDR3 contains 13 residues. Germline V lookup: CDR1 SGHRS, CDR2 YFSETQ. Trimming removed 3 bases from V and 8 bases from J, with 11 bases in between. The CDR3 nucleotides read TGCGCCAGCAGCTCAGGCTGGTCGGGGGAGCTGTTTTTT. As protein: CASSSGWSGELFF.

The chain is built from TRBV29-1 and TRBJ1-2, with D perhaps TRBD1 (6 bases). Germline V gene lookup returns CDR1 SQVTM and CDR2 ANQGSEA. Trimming removed 5 bases at V and 8 bases at J, with 18 bases between. This CDR3 is 13 amino acids long. The CDR3 reads CSVHQGSSGGYTF. DNA of the CDR3: TGCAGCGTTCACCAGGGGAGTTCTGGCGGCTACACCTTC.

This chain links TRBV21-1 with TRBJ1-3; the DNA was not used to check the table's D call, TRBD1. TRBV21-1 is annotated as a pseudogene. This CDR3 has 16 amino acids. The CDR3 coding sequence is TGTGCCAGCAGCAAAGGGCAGGGGGTTTATGGAAACACCATATATTTT. It encodes CASSKGQGVYGNTIYF.

This clone was seen just once. The rearrangement joins TRBV5-6 to TRBJ2-5, with D maybe TRBD2 (6 bases). Deletions cut 0 bases from V and 4 bases from J, with 10 bases between. The germline CDR1 and CDR2 sequences are SGHDT and YYEEEE. The CDR3 extends over 14 amino acids. In DNA, the CDR3 is TGTGCCAGCAGCTTGGTGGAGGGGCGAGAGACCCAGTACTTC. It encodes CASSLVEGRETQYF.

This clone was seen a single time. The genes are TRBV19 and TRBJ1-1; D gene unclear. Per the germline V gene, CDR1 is LNHDA and CDR2 is SQIVND (reference sequence). Trimming left V 2 bases short and J 7 bases short, with 8 bases between. The CDR3 loop spans 12 amino acids. The CDR3 loop reads CASSILFGEAFF. The DNA for the CDR3 is TGTGCCAGTAGTATATTGTTCGGTGAAGCTTTCTTT.

The chain has TRBV11-2 and TRBJ2-7; D remains ambiguous. Germline V gives CDR1 SGHAT, CDR2 FQNNGV. This CDR3 is built from 14 residues. V gave up 3 bases and J gave up 2 bases, with 11 bases separating them. This CDR3 reads CASSLTGVTYEQYF. The DNA for the CDR3 is TGTGCCAGCAGCTTGACTGGAGTTACCTACGAGCAGTACTTC. Filled out from reference TRBV11-2 and TRBJ2-7, the complete variable domain reads EAGVAQSPRYKIIEKRQSVAFWCNPISGHATLYWYQQILGQGPKLLIQFQNNGVVDDSQLPKDRFSAERLKGVDSTLKIQPAKLEDSAVYLCASSLTGVTYEQYFGPGTRLTVT.